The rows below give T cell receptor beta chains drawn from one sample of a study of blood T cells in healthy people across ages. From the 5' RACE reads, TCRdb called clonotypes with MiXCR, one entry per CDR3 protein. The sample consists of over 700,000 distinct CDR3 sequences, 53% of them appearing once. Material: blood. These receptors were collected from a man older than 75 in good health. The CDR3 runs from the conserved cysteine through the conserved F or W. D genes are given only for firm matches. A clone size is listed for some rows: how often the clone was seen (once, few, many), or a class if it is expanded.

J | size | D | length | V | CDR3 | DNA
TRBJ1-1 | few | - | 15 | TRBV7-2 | CASSPPPLGRAVAFF | TGTGCCAGCAGCCCCCCCCCTTTGGGGAGGGCAGTAGCTTTCTTT
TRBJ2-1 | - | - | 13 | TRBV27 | CASGGTPHNEQFF | TGTGCCAGCGGGGGGACCCCACATAATGAGCAGTTCTTC
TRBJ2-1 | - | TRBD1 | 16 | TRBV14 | CASSPPGQVVLNEQFF | TGTGCCAGCAGCCCCCCCGGACAGGTTGTATTGAATGAGCAGTTCTTC
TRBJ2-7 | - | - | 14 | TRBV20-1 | CSARLDMVSYEQYF | TGCAGTGCCCGGCTAGACATGGTCTCCTACGAGCAGTACTTC
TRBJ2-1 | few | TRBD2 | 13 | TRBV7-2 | CASSLAVGGEQFF | TGTGCCAGCAGCTTAGCAGTGGGAGGGGAGCAGTTCTTC
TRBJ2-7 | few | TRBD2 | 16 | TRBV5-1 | CASSSGGLAGVGEQYF | TGCGCCAGCAGCTCGGGAGGACTAGCGGGAGTGGGAGAGCAGTACTTC
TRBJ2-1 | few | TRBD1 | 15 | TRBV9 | CASSATGGIYNEQFF | TGTGCCAGCAGCGCCACAGGGGGAATCTACAATGAGCAGTTCTTC
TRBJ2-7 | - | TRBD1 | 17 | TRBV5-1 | CASSLTRWRTGGYEQYF | TGCGCCAGCAGCCTGACCCGCTGGCGGACAGGGGGGTACGAGCAGTACTTC
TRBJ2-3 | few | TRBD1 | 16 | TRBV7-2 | CASSLVGTASTDTQYF | TGTGCCAGCAGCTTAGTTGGGACAGCCAGCACAGATACGCAGTATTTT
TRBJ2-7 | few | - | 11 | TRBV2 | CASRSSHEQYF | TGTGCCAGCAGATCGTCCCACGAGCAGTACTTC
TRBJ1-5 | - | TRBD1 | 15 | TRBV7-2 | CASSLVGTGLWPQHF | TGTGCCAGCAGCTTAGTTGGGACAGGGCTTTGGCCCCAGCATTTT
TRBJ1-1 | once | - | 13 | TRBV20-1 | CSARDLGRTEAFF | TGCAGTGCTAGAGATTTAGGGAGGACTGAAGCTTTCTTT
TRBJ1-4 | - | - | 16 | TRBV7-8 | CASSDLQRGLNEKLFF | TGTGCCAGCAGCGACCTACAACGGGGCCTGAATGAAAAACTGTTTTTT
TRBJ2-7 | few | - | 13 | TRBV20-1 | CSADFDGSYEQYF | TGCAGTGCCGACTTCGACGGATCCTACGAGCAGTACTTC
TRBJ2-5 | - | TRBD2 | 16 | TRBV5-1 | CASSWGLAGVLTEQYF | TGCGCCAGCAGCTGGGGACTAGCGGGAGTCCTTACGGAGCAGTACTTC
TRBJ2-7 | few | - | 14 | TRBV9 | CASSVGDTTYEQYF | TGTGCCAGCAGCGTAGGGGATACTACCTACGAGCAGTACTTC
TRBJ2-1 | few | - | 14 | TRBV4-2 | CASSQVGLGIEQFF | TGTGCCAGCAGCCAAGTGGGTCTAGGCATTGAGCAGTTCTTC
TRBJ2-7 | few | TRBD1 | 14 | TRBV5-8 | CASRNDRAYNEQYF | TGTGCCAGCAGAAATGACAGGGCCTACAATGAGCAGTACTTC
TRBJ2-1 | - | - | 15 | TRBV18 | CASSEYSGSSGEQFF | TGTGCCAGCTCAGAGTATTCAGGGTCCTCGGGTGAGCAGTTCTTC
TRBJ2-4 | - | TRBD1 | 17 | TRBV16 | CASTAGTGYGTKNIQYF | TGTGCCAGCACCGCCGGGACAGGGTACGGAACCAAAAACATTCAGTACTTC
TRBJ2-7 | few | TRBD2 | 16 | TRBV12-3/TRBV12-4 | CASSLTGTSGNYEQYF | TGTGCCAGCAGCCTTACCGGGACTAGCGGAAACTACGAGCAGTACTTC
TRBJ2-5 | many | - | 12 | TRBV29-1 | CSVVSHRETQYF | TGCAGCGTTGTTTCCCACCGCGAGACCCAGTACTTC
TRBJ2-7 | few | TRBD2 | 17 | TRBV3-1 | CASSRGLAGGGAYEQYF | TGTGCCAGCAGCCGCGGACTAGCGGGAGGAGGGGCCTACGAGCAGTACTTC
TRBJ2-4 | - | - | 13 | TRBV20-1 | CSALGVTENIQYF | TGCAGTGCTCTGGGTGTGACTGAAAACATTCAGTACTTC
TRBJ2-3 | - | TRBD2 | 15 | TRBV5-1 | CASSPGLAGAGTQYF | TGCGCCAGCAGCCCGGGACTAGCGGGAGCGGGTACGCAGTATTTT
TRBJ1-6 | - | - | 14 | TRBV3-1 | CASSGTLTNSPLHF | TGTGCCAGCAGCGGGACACTAACGAATTCACCCCTCCACTTT
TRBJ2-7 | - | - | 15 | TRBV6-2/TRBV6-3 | CASRIPGHQVYEQYF | TGTGCCAGCAGAATCCCGGGACACCAAGTCTACGAGCAGTACTTC